Listed below are T cell receptor beta chains from one sample, sequenced in a study of T cells in Graves' hyperthyroidism and ophthalmopathy. TCRdb independently ran MiXCR on the multiplex PCR reads; one entry per CDR3 protein. The sample has roughly 250,000 distinct CDR3 sequences, 22% seen once. What was sequenced was blood. The receptors originated from a man younger than 45 with Graves' ophthalmopathy. Both conserved end residues are part of each CDR3. A D gene is named only where the DNA matches it firmly. Some rows have no size entry. The others give once, few or many, or a class for an expanded clone.

d_call	cdr3_length	v_call	j_call	clone_size	cdr3_nt	cdr3_aa
-	11	TRBV20-1	TRBJ2-5	-	TGCAGTGCTAGAGGAGGGGAGACCCAGTACTTC	CSARGGETQYF
-	16	TRBV15	TRBJ1-4	-	TGTGCCACCAGTCCCTCGAACTGGGGCCTGGGCGAAAAACTGTTTTTT	CATSPSNWGLGEKLFF
-	15	TRBV11-3	TRBJ2-3	many	TGTGCCAGCAGCTTCCAGCGGACCGCCACAGATACGCAGTATTTT	CASSFQRTATDTQYF
-	16	TRBV20-1	TRBJ2-7	-	TGCAGTGCTAGGGATAGCGGTTCTGGCGGGTCCTACGAGCAGTACTTC	CSARDSGSGGSYEQYF
-	12	TRBV12-3/TRBV12-4	TRBJ1-3	-	TGTGCCAGCAGAGCACCTGGAAACACCATATATTTT	CASRAPGNTIYF
TRBD2	16	TRBV9	TRBJ2-1	few	TGTGCCAGCAGCCTCCGACTAGCGGGAGGCTACAATGAGCAGTTCTTC	CASSLRLAGGYNEQFF
TRBD2	16	TRBV10-1	TRBJ2-1	few	TGCGCCAGCAGTGAGGATAGCGGGAGGCTATACAATGAGCAGTTCTTC	CASSEDSGRLYNEQFF
-	16	TRBV3-1	TRBJ2-3	-	TGTGCCAGCAGCCAAGCGTGGGGCGGGTTCACAGATACGCAGTATTTT	CASSQAWGGFTDTQYF
TRBD2	16	TRBV19	TRBJ2-5	-	TGTGCCAGTAGTCGCGGACTAGCGGGAGCAGAAGAGACCCAGTACTTC	CASSRGLAGAEETQYF
TRBD1	16	TRBV7-6	TRBJ2-1	-	TGTGCCAGCAGCTCCGCGCGGACAGGGCTTCTCAATGAGCAGTTCTTC	CASSSARTGLLNEQFF
-	15	TRBV6-1	TRBJ2-4	-	TGTGCCAGCAGTAGATCTAGGACACACAAAAACATTCAGTACTTC	CASSRSRTHKNIQYF
TRBD1	16	TRBV24-1	TRBJ2-5	-	TGTGCCACCAGTGATCCCAAGGGACAGGACCTTGAGACCCAGTACTTC	CATSDPKGQDLETQYF
TRBD2	18	TRBV4-2	TRBJ2-1	-	TGTGCCAGCAGCCAAGATTCCCTAGCGGGAGTTAACTACAATGAGCAGTTCTTC	CASSQDSLAGVNYNEQFF
-	15	TRBV9	TRBJ2-7	many	TGTGCCAGCAGCGTTGGCCCTACAAGGTCCTACGAGCAGTACTTC	CASSVGPTRSYEQYF
-	15	TRBV7-2	TRBJ2-1	-	TGTGCCAGCAGCTTAACGGGAGTACCCTACAATGAGCAGTTCTTC	CASSLTGVPYNEQFF
-	12	TRBV2	TRBJ2-7	many	TGTGCCAGCGGGACGTACTCCTACGAGCAGTACTTC	CASGTYSYEQYF
TRBD2	14	TRBV20-1	TRBJ2-1	few	TGCAGTGCTAGAGCCAGCGGGAGGGGCGATGAGCAGTTCTTC	CSARASGRGDEQFF
TRBD2	15	TRBV6-1	TRBJ2-7	many	TGTGCCAGCAGTGAGCCGGGAGGGGATTCCTACGAGCAGTACTTC	CASSEPGGDSYEQYF
TRBD1	14	TRBV29-1	TRBJ2-7	-	TGCAGCGTTATACTGACAGGGTCCCGGTACGAGCAGTACTTC	CSVILTGSRYEQYF
TRBD2	13	TRBV4-1	TRBJ2-2	-	TGCGCCAGCGGCCAAGCGGGAAACGGGGAGCTGTTTTTT	CASGQAGNGELFF
-	17	TRBV11-3	TRBJ1-5	-	TGTGCCAGCAGCTTAGGAGGTTGGATGACGGGGGGTCAGCCCCAGCATTTT	CASSLGGWMTGGQPQHF
TRBD1	15	TRBV20-1	TRBJ2-1	few	TGCAGTGCTAGAGGAGACGGACAGGGGATCAATGAGCAGTTCTTC	CSARGDGQGINEQFF
-	15	TRBV6-5	TRBJ2-7	few	TGTGCCAGCAGTTACTCGGGACCGATCTCCTACGAGCAGTACTTC	CASSYSGPISYEQYF
-	15	TRBV9	TRBJ2-1	-	TGTGCCAGCAGCGTAGCGGGAAAAGCAAACAATGAGCAGTTCTTC	CASSVAGKANNEQFF
-	18	TRBV28	TRBJ1-3	-	TGTGCCAGCAGTACAGTCACCTTAAACGATTACTCTGGAAACACCATATATTTT	CASSTVTLNDYSGNTIYF
-	16	TRBV6-1	TRBJ1-5	-	TGTGCCAGCAGTCCCGCCGGGGGGGGTGGCAATCAGCCCCAGCATTTT	CASSPAGGGGNQPQHF
-	10	TRBV20-1	TRBJ2-7	-	TGCAGTGCTACAGGGTACGAGCAGTACTTC	CSATGYEQYF